These 6 T cell receptor beta chains came from one sample sequenced in a study of neurological immune-mediated disorders (dated 2019 in TCRdb). Library prep was done by 5' RACE. These reads were obtained on an Illumina HiSeq 2500. Using fastp at Q25 and MiXCR, TCRdb reprocessed the public reads and kept productive beta chains. Rows merge per CDR3 protein into single entries with the most common DNA and genes. Here the sample has 50,000 to 65,000 distinct CDR3 sequences; approximately 4.6% occur a single time. The top ten hold around 3.4% of the sample. Sequenced material: PBMCs. The receptors stem from a woman aged 45-60 years with multiple sclerosis.

Ten or more counts support this clonotype. The chain combines TRBV2 with TRBJ1-6; D remains ambiguous. Per the germline V gene, CDR1 is SNHLY and CDR2 is FYNNEI. The V gene lost 7 bases and the J gene lost 9 bases, with 13 bases spanning the gap. The CDR3 loop spans 13 amino acids. CDR3 sequence reads: CASIGNSGSPLHF. The CDR3 bases are TGTGCCAGCATTGGAAACAGCGGTTCACCCCTCCACTTT. Complete variable domain (other parts from reference TRBV2 and TRBJ1-6): EPEVTQTPSHQVTQMGQEVILRCVPISNHLYFYWYRQILGQKVEFLVSFYNNEISEKSEIFDDQFSVERPDGSNFTLKIRSTKLEDSAMYFCASIGNSGSPLHFGNGTRLTVT.

This clonotype came up many times. The V call is TRBV20-1, the J call TRBJ2-5; TRBD1 matches 7 bases. Germline lookup yields CDR1 DFQATT and CDR2 SNEGSKA (reference sequence). CDR3 length: 14 residues. Germline trimming cut 3 bases from V and 4 bases from J; bases unmatched to any gene: 8. CDR3 amino acids: CSASPTGAGETQYF. The CDR3 DNA is TGCAGTGCTAGTCCAACAGGGGCGGGAGAGACCCAGTACTTC.

In its sample, this clonotype was seen many times. This rearrangement joins TRBV20-1 to TRBJ2-5; 7 bases are shared with TRBD1. This CDR3 comprises 13 residues. Unmatched junction bases numbered 3, after V lost 5 bases and J lost 0 bases. Germline loops: CDR1 DFQATT, CDR2 SNEGSKA (reference sequence). The CDR3 region has the DNA TGCAGTGCTGAGGGACAGAACCAAGAGACCCAGTACTTC. Amino acid sequence: CSAEGQNQETQYF.

This clonotype was seen a single time. This rearrangement joins TRBV10-3 to TRBJ1-1; D might be TRBD1 (5 bases). From germline, CDR1 is ENHRY and CDR2 SYGVKD. The CDR3 extends over 13 amino acids. V was trimmed by 5 bases and J by 4 bases, leaving 11 bases between them. CDR3 DNA: TGTGCCATCAGTAGGGACGCGGGCACTGAAGCTTTCTTT. The encoded protein is CAISRDAGTEAFF.

This clonotype was picked up many times. The CDR3 DNA is TGCGCCAGCAGCTTGCGGGACAACACAGATACGCAGTATTTT. Translation: CASSLRDNTDTQYF. The chain employs TRBV5-1 and TRBJ2-3, with D perhaps matching TRBD1 (6 bases). Per the germline V gene, CDR1 is SGHRS and CDR2 is YFSETQ. The CDR3 is 14 residues long. V shed 1 base and J shed 2 bases, with 8 bases lying between them.

The sample holds many counts of this clonotype. This chain links TRBV10-3 with TRBJ1-1, with unresolved D. V lost 7 bases and J 1 base, leaving 10 bases between the germline ends. The CDR3 covers 13 residues. Germline assignment: CDR1 ENHRY and CDR2 SYGVKD. The CDR3 protein is CAITPDGNTEAFF. CDR3 in DNA: TGTGCCATCACCCCGGACGGGAACACTGAAGCTTTCTTT.